This TCR beta chain was captured by sequencing in a study of cytomegalovirus exposure and HLA in healthy donors. Both 60 Vbeta primers and 13 Jbeta primers went into the PCR. Per the original methods: In a later analysis, about 12 million of tens of millions of unique beta chains occurred in at least two donors. Data came from immunoSEQ multiplex PCR; TCRdb stores just in-frame clones and leaves some out. That table furnishes V, J and clone size, whereas the DNA furnished D and trimming. The table lists 76,000 or so clones, 70% to 80% of them singletons, with 2.5% in the top ten. Details on this clone: Its antigen remains unknown.

The V gene's germline CDR1 is SEHNR and CDR2 FQNEAQ (reference sequence). This CDR3 contains 15 residues. After removal of 2 bases from V and 4 bases from J, the junction contained 6 bases not matched to a gene. Points from the study as a whole: In an earlier analysis, most TCR beta V segments were productive about 90% or about 30% of the time. The study designated 164 TCR beta chains cytomegalovirus-associated. In a later analysis, several top co-occurrence clusters appeared linked to parvovirus B19, influenza, CMV and Epstein-Barr virus.

This clonotype originated in a man between 25 and 39 years old in good health and CMV-seronegative. V and J are TRBV7-9 and TRBJ2-3; 7 bases are shared with TRBD2. Input material: PBMCs. CDR3 bases: TGTGCCAGCAGCTTATCGGGGGGAGATTCAGATACGCAGTATTTT. Translating it yields CASSLSGGDSDTQYF.